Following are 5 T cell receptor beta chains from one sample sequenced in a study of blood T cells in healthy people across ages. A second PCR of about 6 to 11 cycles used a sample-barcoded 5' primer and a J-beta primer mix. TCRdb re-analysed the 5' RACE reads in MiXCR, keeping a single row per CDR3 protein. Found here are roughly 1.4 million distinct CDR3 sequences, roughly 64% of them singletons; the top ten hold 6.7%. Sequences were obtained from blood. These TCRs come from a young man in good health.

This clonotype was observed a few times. As DNA, the CDR3 is TGTGCCAGCCCAACCCTTTACGAGCAGTACTTC. Translated: CASPTLYEQYF. V is TRBV2 and J is TRBJ2-7; D remains unclear. CDR1 and CDR2 (germline): SNHLY, FYNNEI. V was cut by 8 bases and J by 4 bases, with 9 bases left in between. CDR3 length: 11 residues.

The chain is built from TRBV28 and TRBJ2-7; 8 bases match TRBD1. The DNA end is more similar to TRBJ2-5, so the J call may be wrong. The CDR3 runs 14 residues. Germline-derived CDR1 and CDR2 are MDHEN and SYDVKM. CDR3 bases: TGTGCCAGTAAGGACAGGGCAGAGTCAGAGACCCAGTACTTC. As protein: CASKDRAESETQYF.

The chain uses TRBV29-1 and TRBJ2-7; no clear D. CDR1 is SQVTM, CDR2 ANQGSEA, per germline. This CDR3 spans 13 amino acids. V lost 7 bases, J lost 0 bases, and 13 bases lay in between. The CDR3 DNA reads TGCAGCGGTGTTAGCCGAAGCTCCTACGAGCAGTACTTC. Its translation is CSGVSRSSYEQYF.

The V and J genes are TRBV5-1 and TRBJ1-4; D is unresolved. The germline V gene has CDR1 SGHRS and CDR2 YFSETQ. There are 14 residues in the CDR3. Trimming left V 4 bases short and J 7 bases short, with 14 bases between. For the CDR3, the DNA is TGCGCCAGCAGCCTCGGCCTTCATGGTGAAAAACTGTTTTTT. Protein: CASSLGLHGEKLFF.

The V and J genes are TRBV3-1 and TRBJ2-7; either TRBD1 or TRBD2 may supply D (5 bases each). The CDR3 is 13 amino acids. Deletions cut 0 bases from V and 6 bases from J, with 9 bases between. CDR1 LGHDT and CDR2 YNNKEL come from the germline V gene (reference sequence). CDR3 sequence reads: CASSQEGVSEQYF. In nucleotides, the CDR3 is TGTGCCAGCAGCCAAGAGGGGGTATCCGAGCAGTACTTC.